Sequencing of this T cell receptor (beta chain) was carried out in a study of shared clonotypes between healthy human individuals. Study results and limitations: Larger richness was generally estimated for naive than memory subsets. Measured sharing among donors was expected to vary with sequencing depth.

With respect to this clone: What it binds is unknown.

TCRdb keeps only in-frame clones here, not all; method: immunoSEQ multiplex PCR. Among about 800,000 clones, about 96% were seen once, and the ten largest hold around 0.21%. CD45RO-negative, CCR7-selected cells formed the naive CD8 fraction, which excluded terminally differentiated effector memory CD45RA+ cells. Sequenced material: naive CD8+ T cells sorted from blood. The source of this sequence is a man younger than 40 in good health.

CDR3 in DNA: TGTGCCACCAGCAGAGATCCCACCCCGGGCACAGATACGCAGTATTTT. This sequence encodes CATSRDPTPGTDTQYF. This chain uses TRBV15 with TRBJ2-3; D remains unclear. The germline gives CDR1 LNHNV, CDR2 YYDKDF (reference sequence). The length of the CDR3 is 16 residues. Trimming cost V 0 bases and J 1 base, with 11 bases left between them. The variable domain in full, with the rest retrieved from reference TRBV15 and TRBJ2-3, is DAMVIQNPRYQVTQFGKPVTLSCSQTLNHNVMYWYQQKSSQAPKLLFHYYDKDFNNEADTPDNFQSRRPNTSFCFLDIRSPGLGDTAMYLCATSRDPTPGTDTQYFGPGTRLTVL.